A selection of T cell receptor beta chains follows, all from one sample in a study of blood T cell repertoires in COVID-19. Clones were read by immunoSEQ multiplex PCR, and TCRdb kept only the in-frame ones, dropping some. Among 260,000 or so clones listed, approximately 80% were seen once. Sequencing was performed on peripheral blood. Receptors were obtained from a human donor in a cohort sampled during active COVID-19. Both conserved end residues are part of each CDR3.

j_gene,v_gene,CDR3aa
TRBJ1-2,TRBV28,CASSLGRKSSGYTF
TRBJ2-2,TRBV18,CASSPYAGGPNTGELFF
TRBJ2-5,TRBV7-6,CASSPILRREGETQYF
TRBJ1-2,TRBV6-2/TRBV6-3,CASSYSPALASGYTF
TRBJ1-5,TRBV19,CASSGFREGSQPQHF
TRBJ1-1,TRBV5-4,CASSLIFGPETGTEAFF
TRBJ2-7,TRBV21-1,CASSKKKEGDYYEQYF
TRBJ1-5,TRBV19,CASTDRVNQPQHF
TRBJ2-7,TRBV6-1,CASSVAGGPEQYF
TRBJ1-1,TRBV19,CASSPWRIGGNTEAFF
TRBJ1-1,TRBV2,CASRLTGDLTEAFF
TRBJ2-7,TRBV11-3,CASSPREEYFF
TRBJ2-7,TRBV13,CASSLALRGQDEQYF
TRBJ2-1,TRBV7-2,CASSLGLAGVNEQFF